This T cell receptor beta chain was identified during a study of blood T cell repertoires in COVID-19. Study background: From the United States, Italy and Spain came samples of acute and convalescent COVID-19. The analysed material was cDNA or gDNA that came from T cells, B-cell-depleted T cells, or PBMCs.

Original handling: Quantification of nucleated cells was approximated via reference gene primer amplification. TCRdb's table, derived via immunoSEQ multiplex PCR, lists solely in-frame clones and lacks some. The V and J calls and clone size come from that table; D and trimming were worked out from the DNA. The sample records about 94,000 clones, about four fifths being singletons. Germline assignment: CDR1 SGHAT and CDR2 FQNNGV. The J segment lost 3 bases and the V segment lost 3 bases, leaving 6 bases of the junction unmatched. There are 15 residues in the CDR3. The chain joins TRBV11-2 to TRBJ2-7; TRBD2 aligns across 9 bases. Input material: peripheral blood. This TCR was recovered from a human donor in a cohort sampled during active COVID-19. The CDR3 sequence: CASSFGLAGLYEQYF. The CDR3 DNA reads TGTGCCAGCAGCTTCGGGCTAGCGGGACTCTACGAGCAGTACTTC.